This is a list of T cell receptor beta chains from one sample in a study of PD-1 blockade in mismatch repair-deficient tumors. Data came from immunoSEQ multiplex PCR; TCRdb stores just in-frame clones and leaves some out. There are thousands of clones in the sample; more than 70% occur only once, and about 0.88% lies in the top ten. This specimen consisted of PBMCs, obtained just under 47 weeks after starting pembrolizumab. The receptor set was obtained from an adult with mismatch repair-deficient cancer. Each CDR3 is given with its conserved first and last residue. D genes are given only for firm matches. Size is stated for part of the rows, as once, few or many counts, or as a class when the clone is expanded.

d_gene	abundance	v_gene	j_gene	CDR3nt	CDR3aa
NA	once	TRBV5-4	TRBJ2-7	TGTGCCAGCAGCTTGGGGACAGACTACGAGCAGTACTTC	CASSLGTDYEQYF
NA	few	TRBV4-2	TRBJ2-7	TGTGCCAGCAGCCAAGTTAAGCCTCCCCTCGAGCAGTACTTC	CASSQVKPPLEQYF
TRBD2	NA	TRBV7-2	TRBJ2-1	TGTGCCAGCGCTCCGGCTAGCGGGTACAATGAGCAGTTCTTC	CASAPASGYNEQFF
NA	NA	TRBV5-1	TRBJ1-1	TGCGCCAGCAGCTTGGGAGCGATGAACACTGAAGCTTTCTTT	CASSLGAMNTEAFF
NA	NA	TRBV2	TRBJ2-1	TGTGCCAGCAGTGCGGTGTTGGTTAGCGCGGATGAGCAGTTCTTC	CASSAVLVSADEQFF
NA	NA	TRBV6-1	TRBJ1-5	TGTGCCAGCAGTGAAGGTAGTGGCAATCAGCCCCAGCATTTT	CASSEGSGNQPQHF
TRBD2	NA	TRBV18	TRBJ2-1	TGTGCCAGCTCACCACCCTCGACTAGCGGGAGATGGTTCTTC	CASSPPSTSGRWFF
TRBD1	NA	TRBV19	TRBJ2-7	TGTGCCAGTAGTACCGGGACAGCAGGTGACTACGAGCAGTACTTC	CASSTGTAGDYEQYF
TRBD1	NA	TRBV30	TRBJ1-2	TGTGCCTGGAGTTTACAGGGGCATGGCTACACCTTC	CAWSLQGHGYTF
TRBD2	once	TRBV6-1	TRBJ2-7	TGTGCCAGCAGTGAATCAGCGGGAGGTTCCTACGAGCAGTACTTC	CASSESAGGSYEQYF
NA	NA	TRBV27	TRBJ2-6	TGTGCCAGCCCCCGAAGAGTCTCTGGGGCCAACGTCCTGACTTTC	CASPRRVSGANVLTF
TRBD1	NA	TRBV7-3	TRBJ2-7	TGTGCCAGCAGCTTAGGGGACAGCTCCTACGAGCAGTACTTC	CASSLGDSSYEQYF
NA	NA	TRBV4-1	TRBJ2-1	TGCGCCAGCAGCCAAAGGGGGCAGCGGGAGATCGGGGTGGATGAGCAGTTCTTC	CASSQRGQREIGVDEQFF
NA	once	TRBV7-8	TRBJ2-5	TGTGCCAGCACCCCGAGGGTAAGGCAGCTCCAAGAGACCCAGTACTTC	CASTPRVRQLQETQYF
NA	NA	TRBV5-1	TRBJ2-6	TGCGCCAGCAGCCCGTACAGGGCTGGGGCCAACGTCCTGACTTTC	CASSPYRAGANVLTF
TRBD1	NA	TRBV7-9	TRBJ1-1	TGTGCCAGCAGCTTAGCGCAGGGGGTAGTGGCTTTCTTT	CASSLAQGVVAFF
NA	NA	TRBV15	TRBJ1-5	TGTGCCACCAGCAGATCGAACAGTGGCCAGACGCCCCAGCATTTT	CATSRSNSGQTPQHF
TRBD2	NA	TRBV4-2	TRBJ2-1	TGTGCCAGCAGCAGACCGACTAGCGGGGGGTCCAATGAGCAGTTCTTC	CASSRPTSGGSNEQFF
TRBD2	NA	TRBV13	TRBJ2-2	TGTGCCAGCAGCAGGACTAGCGGGAGGGCCGCCGGGGAGCTGTTTTTT	CASSRTSGRAAGELFF
TRBD1	NA	TRBV7-3	TRBJ2-2	TGTGCCAGCAGCCAGACAGGGGCGAACACCGGGGAGCTGTTTTTT	CASSQTGANTGELFF
NA	NA	TRBV29-1	TRBJ2-6	TGCAGCGTTGTTGGCAGGGGAATGTCTGGGGCCAACGTCCTGACTTTC	CSVVGRGMSGANVLTF
TRBD2	NA	TRBV5-1	TRBJ2-2	TGCGCCAGCTATGGGACTAGCGGGAACACCGGGGAGCTGTTTTTT	CASYGTSGNTGELFF
TRBD1	NA	TRBV19	TRBJ2-1	TGTGCCAGTAGCCGCGGGACAGGGGCCTACAATGAGCAGTTCTTC	CASSRGTGAYNEQFF
TRBD2	NA	TRBV9	TRBJ2-1	TGTGCCAGCAGCCCCGGACTAGCGGGGGGGGGCAATGAGCAGTTCTTC	CASSPGLAGGGNEQFF
TRBD1	NA	TRBV19	TRBJ2-4	TGTGCCAGTAGTGAAGAACAGGGGATAGCCAAAAACATTCAGTACTTC	CASSEEQGIAKNIQYF
NA	NA	TRBV5-1	TRBJ2-5	TGCGCCAGCGCGCGGACAGTGCAAGAGACCCAGTACTTC	CASARTVQETQYF
TRBD2	NA	TRBV28	TRBJ2-1	TGTGCCAGCAGCGAAACTAGCGGGGTTTACAATGAGCAGTTCTTC	CASSETSGVYNEQFF
NA	NA	TRBV7-9	TRBJ1-4	TGTGCCAGCAGCTTAGACAGGACTAATGAAAAACTGTTTTTT	CASSLDRTNEKLFF
TRBD2	NA	TRBV6-5	TRBJ2-2	TGTGCCAGCACTACCTTTCGGGAGGCTAGAGGGGAGCTGTTTTTT	CASTTFREARGELFF
NA	NA	TRBV14	TRBJ2-2	TGTGCCAGCAGCCCACACGCCGGGAGATTGAACACCGGGGAGCTGTTTTTT	CASSPHAGRLNTGELFF
TRBD1	NA	TRBV29-1	TRBJ1-2	TGCAGCGTTGAGCCCTCTGGGGACAGCATTCGCGGCTACACCTTC	CSVEPSGDSIRGYTF
TRBD1	NA	TRBV7-3	TRBJ2-1	TGTGCCAGCAGCTCCCTACCCGGACAGGGACGGGGTGAGCAGTTCTTC	CASSSLPGQGRGEQFF
NA	NA	TRBV11-2	TRBJ1-1	TGTGCCAGCAGCTTACGGTCTGCGAACACTGAAGCTTTCTTT	CASSLRSANTEAFF
NA	NA	TRBV2	TRBJ1-3	TGTGCCAGCAGTGACAACTCTGGAAACACCATATATTTT	CASSDNSGNTIYF
NA	NA	TRBV21-1	TRBJ1-3	TGTGCCAGCAGCCCCCGGACAGGGGGCCCCCCTGGAAACACCATATATTTT	CASSPRTGGPPGNTIYF
NA	NA	TRBV6-1	TRBJ2-3	TGTGCCAGCAGTGATAGCCCCCGCACAGATACGCAGTATTTT	CASSDSPRTDTQYF
TRBD2	NA	TRBV9	TRBJ2-5	TGTGCCAGCAGCGTAAGCCTAGCGGGAGGGACTGAGACCCAGTACTTC	CASSVSLAGGTETQYF
NA	NA	TRBV4-2	TRBJ1-2	TGTGCCAGCAGCCGGTTAACAGAAAACTATGGCTACACCTTC	CASSRLTENYGYTF
NA	once	TRBV13	TRBJ1-1	TGTGCCAGCAAAGGGGAGGGGATGAACACTGAAGCTTTCTTT	CASKGEGMNTEAFF
TRBD1	few	TRBV5-1	TRBJ2-7	TGCGCCAGCAGCTTGGACGCGGTCAGGGGGCCAAACGAGCAGTACTTC	CASSLDAVRGPNEQYF
TRBD1	NA	TRBV28	TRBJ1-3	TGTGCCAGCAGTTCCTCAGGGGGGTCTGGAAACACCATATATTTT	CASSSSGGSGNTIYF
NA	NA	TRBV11-3	TRBJ1-6	TGTGCCAGCAGCTTAGAGCAGTCTTCACCCCTCCACTTT	CASSLEQSSPLHF
TRBD1	NA	TRBV18	TRBJ2-5	TGTGCCAGCTCACCATCCGACAGGGGGCTTATGGAGACCCAGTACTTC	CASSPSDRGLMETQYF
NA	NA	TRBV10-3	TRBJ1-5	TGTGCCATCAGTGATTACCGGGAGAGTAAGCCCCAGCATTTT	CAISDYRESKPQHF
NA	NA	TRBV12-5	TRBJ2-3	TGTGCTAGTGGTTTTAGCGGCACAGATACGCAGTATTTT	CASGFSGTDTQYF
TRBD2	once	TRBV27	TRBJ2-7	TGTGCCAGCAGGGGGACTAGCGGGAGCTCCTACGAGCAGTACTTC	CASRGTSGSSYEQYF
TRBD2	NA	TRBV4-1	TRBJ2-1	TGCGCCAGCAGCCTCAGACCGGGACTAGCGGGAGAGTCCTACAATGAGCAGTTCTTC	CASSLRPGLAGESYNEQFF
TRBD1	NA	TRBV19	TRBJ1-6	TGTGCCAGTAGCAAGACCGGGACAGGGTCCTATTCACCCCTCCACTTT	CASSKTGTGSYSPLHF
TRBD2	NA	TRBV7-3	TRBJ2-1	TGTGCCAGCAGCCCCACACGGACTAGCAACAATGAGCAGTTCTTC	CASSPTRTSNNEQFF
NA	NA	TRBV19	TRBJ1-5	TGTGCCAGTAGTATCCGGGACAACAATCAGCCCCAGCATTTT	CASSIRDNNQPQHF
TRBD1	NA	TRBV5-4	TRBJ1-2	TGTGCCAGCAGTTCGGGACAGGTGTCCTATGGCTACACCTTC	CASSSGQVSYGYTF
NA	NA	TRBV10-3	TRBJ2-1	TGTGCCATCAGTGAGCTGGGCCCGGCGCTACACTCCTACAATGAGCAGTTCTTC	CAISELGPALHSYNEQFF
NA	NA	TRBV5-5	TRBJ1-1	TGTGCCAGCAGCCCCCAACTCGGGAACACTGAAGCTTTCTTT	CASSPQLGNTEAFF
NA	NA	TRBV5-1	TRBJ1-2	TGCGCCAGCAGACCATTTCCTTTCGAGCCTGGCTACACCTTC	CASRPFPFEPGYTF
NA	NA	TRBV6-1	TRBJ1-1	TGTGCCAGCACCTCGACACTGAACACTGAAGCTTTCTTT	CASTSTLNTEAFF
NA	NA	TRBV7-8	TRBJ2-3	TGTGCCAGCAGCTTCCGGACAGGATGGGGGGCAGATACGCAGTATTTT	CASSFRTGWGADTQYF
NA	NA	TRBV2	TRBJ1-6	TGTGCCAGCAGTGAGGCCACGTATTCACCCCTCCACTTT	CASSEATYSPLHF